The clone carrying this T cell receptor (beta chain) has at least ten counts. These data come from a study of blood T cells in healthy people across ages. The CDR3 totals 19 residues. Losses at the gene ends were 6 bases for V and 0 bases for J; bases not matched to a gene: 14. The second PCR ran about 6 to 12 cycles with a sample-barcoded 5' primer and J-beta primers. TCRdb analysed the 5' RACE reads with MiXCR anew, one entry per CDR3 protein. The sample records 650,000 to 1,000,000 distinct CDR3 sequences, under 40% being singletons. The TCR originated in a man between 18 and 35 years old in good health. This rearrangement joins TRBV12-3 or TRBV12-4 to TRBJ1-4; 9 nucleotides match TRBD1. Sequences were obtained from blood. The CDR3 protein is CASSPETGGAPATNEKLFF. In nucleotides, the CDR3 is TGTGCCAGCAGCCCCGAAACAGGGGGCGCCCCGGCAACTAATGAAAAACTGTTTTTT.